This T cell receptor (beta chain) comes out of a study of cytomegalovirus exposure and HLA in healthy donors. Turning to the study itself: There were around 100 million unique TCR beta sequences, drawn from about 190 million T cells, in an earlier analysis. Study observations and caveats: Earlier analysis looked at TCR beta V segments, and most were productive about 90% or about 30% of the time.

Worth noting for this clone: The antigen is unknown.

The study ran its PCR with 60 Vbeta and 13 Jbeta primers. Sequenced by immunoSEQ multiplex PCR; TCRdb stores in-frame clones only, minus some. The sample shows roughly 150,000 clones, 80% to 85% of them seen only once. Germline V gene data show CDR1 as SGHRS and CDR2 as YFSETQ. V lost 4 bases, J lost 1 base, and 7 bases stayed unmatched. This CDR3 has 17 residues. J is TRBJ2-1 and V is TRBV5-1, with 11 bases lining up with TRBD2. Sample: PBMCs. The receptor was isolated from a male donor in good health and CMV-seronegative. This CDR3 is CASSPGTSGLSYNEQFF. In DNA form, the CDR3 reads TGCGCCAGCAGCCCGGGGACTAGCGGATTATCCTACAATGAGCAGTTCTTC.